This T cell receptor beta chain was identified in a study of cytomegalovirus exposure and HLA in healthy donors (TCRdb year 2017). The study in broad terms: According to an earlier analysis of 587 of the donors, roughly 180 million T cells yielded approximately 120 million unique TCR beta sequences and around 300 Gb of sequence data. An early release that covered about 640 HLA-typed donors contained around 300 gigabases of sequencing data and about 93 million unique TCR sequences. Of the roughly 400 genotyped donors, over 65% fell in the genetic ancestry cluster associated with self-reported Caucasian donors. The study aimed to test whether signatures of past pathogen exposure could be identified by cataloging public T cell receptors. The T cell repertoires of several hundred subjects were profiled by immunosequencing and related to cytomegalovirus serostatus. A separate validation cohort of about 110 different subjects was used in addition to the roughly 670-subject first cohort. The study combined high-throughput TCR immunosequencing, statistical association of individual TCRs with disease status, and machine learning to predict cytomegalovirus infection status. A later analysis re-examined previously published TCR beta repertoires from more than 600 donors and added high-resolution HLA genotyping to investigate patterns of TCR occurrence. In the later analysis, no new phenotypic data were used to find candidate immune exposures; instead, reliance was placed on TCR beta sequences and their occurrence across donors. To decide whether each TCR beta V gene segment behaved as functional or pseudogenic, an earlier analysis of some 580 of the donors relied on high-throughput TCR beta sequencing. Alongside the repertoire data, information on donor age, sex, ethnicity and CMV serostatus was compiled. Genome-wide SNP genotypes for about 65% of the 666 donors were used in a later genetic analysis, which treated that subset as a discovery cohort. All discovery cohort repertoires had been generated on a single sequencing platform. Both class I and class II loci were covered by HLA typing, at four-digit resolution. Typing coverage varied by locus: about 620-630 donors for A, B, C, DRB1 and DQB1; some 520 for DQA1; nearly 610 for DPA1; more than 450 for DPB1. Because of strong linkage in the cohort, roughly five DR-DQ haplotypes were treated as single units for association and clustering. Across approximately 400 genotyped donors of the cohort, an average of 235,054 unique TCR beta nucleotide sequences per donor were sequenced, and about a sixth of those sequences were non-productive. What the research found in general, with its limitations: In vitro tests confirmed that a few of the cytomegalovirus-associated TCR beta chains recognize cytomegalovirus antigens. In an earlier analysis of 450 to 750 of the donors, most TCR beta V segments appeared in productive rearrangements about 87% or about 30% of the time, broadly matching IMGT annotations. HLA typing was unavailable for some donors at each locus, so association tests used only the typed subset. Some IMGT-functional V segments, including TRBV6-2 and TRBV6-3, could not be told apart with the 87-base-pair reads, so those segments were excluded. Cytomegalovirus status was reported to be diagnosed by the classifier with high specificity and sensitivity in both the original and validation cohorts. Most TCR sequences were seen in very few donors, while some public TCRs were found in many individuals. Roughly uniform sequencing depth across donors was assumed in presence/absence analyses, although this assumption may not hold. Linkage disequilibrium might explain the correlated functional status among segregating V segments, but an unknown experimental factor could not be ruled out. V-gene and J-gene trimming of TCR beta chains was associated with a missense DCLRE1C variant in a later genetic analysis, and the association was replicated in an independent cohort. Because counts were too low, seventeen rarely observed V segments, including chromosome 9 orphons, were excluded from the earlier analysis of several hundred of the donors. A total of 150 or so TCR beta chains were listed by the study as associated with cytomegalovirus. Compared with the roughly 600-donor mean, donors in an Asian-associated ancestry cluster had fewer N-insertions in productive TCRs, according to a later genetic analysis. A cluster of highly shared sequence variants was judged likely to represent a technical artifact of the sequencing pipeline. CMV serostatus was the only immune exposure information available for the cohort. A later analysis found that TCR association rates varied across HLA loci, with DRB1 alleles showing the most associated TCRs and HLA-C alleles the fewest. In this cohort, only TCR beta chains were sequenced, and detectable features were limited by the absence of alpha or paired-chain data. In a later analysis, most CMV-associated TCR beta chains were found to appear HLA-restricted, with HLA associations seemingly driven largely by CMV exposure. A further reported finding was that TCR beta sequences accurately predicted the HLA-A and HLA-B alleles for most subjects in the first cohort. When HLA alleles, especially DR and DQ, strongly co-occurred, TCR associations were difficult to assign to individual alleles. It was suggested by the authors that the approach could potentially be generalized to other disease states and immunological phenotypes. According to a later analysis, parvovirus B19, influenza, CMV and Epstein-Barr virus appeared linked to several top co-occurrence clusters. At a false discovery rate of 0.05, a later analysis linked some 18,000 TCR beta sequences to specific HLA alleles. In a later analysis, HLA-associated TCR beta chains were found to be more clonally expanded and to have lower generation probabilities than equally common non-associated chains.

Regarding this clone: Its antigen specificity is not known. Per-nucleotide qualities are absent, and no much larger clonotype sits a single base away.

The CDR3 spans 15 residues, from the cysteine through the phenylalanine. Just the 45-base CDR3 DNA is kept, in frame starting at base 1. Reading the germline V gene gives CDR1 MDHEN and CDR2 SYDVKM. The germline ends are 12 bases apart after V is trimmed by 4 bases and J by 2 bases. The library was made by the immunoSEQ multiplex PCR assay. For the multiplex PCR, a mixture combining 60 forward primers for TCR Vbeta segments and 13 reverse primers for TCR Jbeta segments was used. A multiplex PCR assay on genomic DNA amplified the CDR3 region of rearranged TCR beta genes. Amplified TCR beta libraries were sequenced as 87-base-pair reads on the Illumina HiSeq System. The original methods were these. In a later analysis, some 80 million unique TCR beta chains were counted across the 650 to 750 repertoires, and roughly 9.9 million of these chains were shared by at least two donors. Raw reads were error-corrected and collapsed into unique sequences with a nearest-neighbor algorithm that merged closely related sequences to remove PCR and sequencing errors. V, D and J gene segments were assigned by aligning CDR3 sequences to IMGT reference sequences. For a sequence to be retained, a match of at least six nucleotides to both a V gene segment and a J gene segment was required. A rearrangement counted as productive if the CDR3 had no stop codons and remained in frame with V and J, and every other rearrangement counted as non-productive. CDR3 was defined by IMGT convention, running from the second conserved V-encoded cysteine to the conserved J-encoded phenylalanine. In an earlier analysis of some 550 of the donors, sequences lacking an unambiguous match to a single V gene segment were excluded. In an earlier analysis of about 590 of the donors, a V segment was called functional when productive rearrangements were above 56.7%, and segregating when the standard deviation between donors exceeded 5%. To diagnose cytomegalovirus status from the catalog of TCR beta chain sequences, a statistical classification framework was built. V and J gene assignment, in a later analysis, came from comparing TCR nucleotide sequences with IMGT/GENE-DB human TR gene sequences. In a later analysis, CDR3 sequences and most-parsimonious VDJ recombination scenarios were assigned using the TCRdist pipeline. In a later analysis, each TCR beta chain was defined by its CDR3 amino acid sequence together with its V-gene family, and reads lacking a unique V-gene family were excluded. A later analysis removed 592 highly shared, low-generation-probability nucleotide sequences to deal with suspected cross-contamination and a sequencing artifact. In a later analysis, a clonal expansion index was calculated for each public chain from normalized within-repertoire ranks of inferred template counts. In a later analysis, generation probabilities were computed with a VDJ recombination model fitted to out-of-frame rearrangements, and the resulting probabilities were checked against IGoR. Hypergeometric tests were used in a later analysis to score TCR-TCR, TCR-HLA and TCR-CMV co-occurrence, with a repertoire-size bias correction applied to the TCR pairs. A later analysis estimated false discovery rates by permuting HLA or CMV assignments 20 times. In a later analysis, co-occurring TCRs were grouped using DBSCAN, with TCRdist sequence similarity added in when clustering inside HLA-allele-positive subsets. Repertoires with fewer than 30,000 or more than 120,000 public chains, plus five repertoires with anomalous nucleotide sharing, were excluded from co-occurrence clustering. In its TCRdb copy, this immuneACCESS table keeps in-frame sequences only and misses some clones. Where compared with another copy, unresolved V genes explain less than half of these, and the others have no known cause. V and J calls plus clone size are reproduced from that table; the DNA served to infer D and trimming. The sample yields 120,000 or so clones; approximately 86% were counted once. The ten largest make up around 2% of the sample.

The cohort comprised more than 550 healthy bone marrow donors. At the time of sampling, all cohort members were nominally healthy, though unrecorded immune exposures were likely present. The donor was CMV seronegative and was included in the group of a few hundred seronegative cohort members. A peripheral blood sample was collected from each donor, and TCR beta sequencing was performed on peripheral blood mononuclear cells. The Qiagen DNeasy Blood Extraction Kit was used to extract genomic DNA from the blood cell samples. This TCR was sampled from a middle-aged man in good health and CMV-seronegative. The sample consisted of PBMCs. The V gene is TRBV28 and the J gene is TRBJ1-5; the D gene assignment is ambiguous. The CDR3 protein: CASSSESLGNQPQHF. The nucleotides read TGTGCCAGCAGTTCGGAGTCCCTGGGCAATCAGCCCCAGCATTTT.